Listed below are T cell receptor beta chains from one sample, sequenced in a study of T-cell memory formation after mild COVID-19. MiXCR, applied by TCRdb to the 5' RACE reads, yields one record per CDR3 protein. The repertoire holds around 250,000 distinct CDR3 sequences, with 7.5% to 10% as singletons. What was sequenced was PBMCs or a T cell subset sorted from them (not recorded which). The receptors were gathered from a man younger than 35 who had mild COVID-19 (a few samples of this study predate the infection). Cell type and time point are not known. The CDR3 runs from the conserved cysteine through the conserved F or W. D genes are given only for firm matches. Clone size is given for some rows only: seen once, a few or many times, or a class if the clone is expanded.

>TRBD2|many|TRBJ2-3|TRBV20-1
TGCAGTCAGGAGGGACTAGGTACAGATACGCAGTATTTT
CSQEGLGTDTQYF
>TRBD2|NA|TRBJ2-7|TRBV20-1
TGCAGTGCACCAATAGCGGGGTCGGTAAACGAGCAGTACTTC
CSAPIAGSVNEQYF
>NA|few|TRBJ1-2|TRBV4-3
TGCGCCAGCAGCCCGAGCCGGGGTGAGGGCTATGGCTACACCTTC
CASSPSRGEGYGYTF
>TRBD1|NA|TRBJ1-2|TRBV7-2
TGTGCCAGCAGCTTAGGACAGGGCCCTAAAGGCTACACCTTC
CASSLGQGPKGYTF
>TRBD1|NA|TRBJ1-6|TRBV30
TGTGCCTGGCACCGGGACAGGGCAACGACCCTCCACTTT
CAWHRDRATTLHF
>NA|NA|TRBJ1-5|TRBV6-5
TGTGCCACTGGGGGGGCTAGCAATCAGCCCCAGCATTTT
CATGGASNQPQHF
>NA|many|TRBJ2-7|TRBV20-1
TGCAGTGCTAGCCGCCCAGGGGTAGGGCAGTACTTC
CSASRPGVGQYF
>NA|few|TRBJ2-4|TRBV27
TGTGCCAGCAGTTCTGGAGGGGGGAACATTCAGTACTTC
CASSSGGGNIQYF
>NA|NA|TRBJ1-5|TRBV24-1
TGTGCCACCAGAAACAGGAATTTGATCAATCAGCCCCAGCATTTT
CATRNRNLINQPQHF
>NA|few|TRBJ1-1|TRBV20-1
TGCAGTGCTAGAACGACAGAACCAGGCCCTGAAGCTTTCTTT
CSARTTEPGPEAFF
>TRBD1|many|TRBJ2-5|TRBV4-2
TGTGCCAGCAGCCAAGATGGACAGGGCGGACAAGAGACCCAGTACTTC
CASSQDGQGGQETQYF
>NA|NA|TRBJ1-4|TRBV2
TGTGCCAGCACCCGGGAAACCAATGAAAAACTGTTTTTT
CASTRETNEKLFF
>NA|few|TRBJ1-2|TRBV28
TGTGCCAGCAGCACCCTCGGGAGGACAGGCTACACCTTC
CASSTLGRTGYTF
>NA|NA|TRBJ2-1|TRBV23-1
TGCGCCAGCAGTCAATCGTCCAGGGCGCCCTACAATGAGCAGTTCTTC
CASSQSSRAPYNEQFF
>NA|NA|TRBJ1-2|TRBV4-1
TGCGCCAGCAGCCAAGGGGTGGGAGTCAACTATGGCTACACCTTC
CASSQGVGVNYGYTF
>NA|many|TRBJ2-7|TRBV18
TGTGCCAGCTCACCACCGAGCCACGGGGACGACGAGCAGTACTTC
CASSPPSHGDDEQYF
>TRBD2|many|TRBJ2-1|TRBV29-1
TGCAGCGTTTTTCGGACTAGCGGGGGGTCCCACAATGAGCAGTTCTTC
CSVFRTSGGSHNEQFF
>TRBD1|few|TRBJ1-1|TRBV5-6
TGTGCCAGCAGGTCTCGACAGGGGGGTACTGAAGCTTTCTTT
CASRSRQGGTEAFF
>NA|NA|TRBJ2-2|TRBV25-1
TGTGCCAGCAGTGGATACCTAGGAACCGGGGAGCTGTTTTTT
CASSGYLGTGELFF
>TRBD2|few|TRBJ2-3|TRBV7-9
TGTGCCAGCAGCCCCTTGGGGCTAGCGGGGGGAATCACAGATACGCAGTATTTT
CASSPLGLAGGITDTQYF
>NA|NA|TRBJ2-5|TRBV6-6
TGTGCCAGCAGTTACCTCTTCGGCTCGGAGACCCAGTACTTC
CASSYLFGSETQYF
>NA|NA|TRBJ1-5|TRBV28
TGTGCCAGCAGTTTATTTCAGGGACGCCAGCATTTT
CASSLFQGRQHF
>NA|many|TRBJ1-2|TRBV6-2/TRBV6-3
TGTGCCAGCTCAAGCGCCGGACTCTACGAGGGCTACACCTTC
CASSSAGLYEGYTF
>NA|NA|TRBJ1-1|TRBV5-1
TGCGCCAGCAGCCCCTACGGCACTGAAGCTTTCTTT
CASSPYGTEAFF
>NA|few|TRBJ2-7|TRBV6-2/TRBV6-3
TGTGCCACCCCATCGTGTGGCGAGCAGTACTTC
CATPSCGEQYF
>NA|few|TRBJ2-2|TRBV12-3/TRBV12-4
TGTGCCAGCAGTTCCGGCCCCGAACTTTACACCGGGGAGCTGTTTTTT
CASSSGPELYTGELFF
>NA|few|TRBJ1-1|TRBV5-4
TGTGCCAGCAGCGGAACCCTGGAGGGATGGACTGAAGCTTTCTTT
CASSGTLEGWTEAFF
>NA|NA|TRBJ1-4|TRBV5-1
TGCGCCAGCAGCTTGGTTCCGAGGGAAAGGCATGAAAAACTGTTTTTT
CASSLVPRERHEKLFF
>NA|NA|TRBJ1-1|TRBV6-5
TGTGCCAGCACCTCGGGGGAGTTTGAAGCTTTCTTT
CASTSGEFEAFF
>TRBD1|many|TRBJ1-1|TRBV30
TGTGCCTGGAGTGTAGGACAGGGCACTGAAGCTTTCTTT
CAWSVGQGTEAFF
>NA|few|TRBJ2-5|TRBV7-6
TGTGCCAGCAGCGCCCGGATAGCGGCAGAAGAGACCCAGTACTTC
CASSARIAAEETQYF
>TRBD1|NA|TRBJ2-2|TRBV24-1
TGTGCCACCAGTCCGGGACAGTCGAACACCGGGGAGCTGTTTTTT
CATSPGQSNTGELFF
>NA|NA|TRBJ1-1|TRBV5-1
TGCGCCAGCAGCTTGGGGAGCAGGCCCCTTGACAAAGCTTTCTTT
CASSLGSRPLDKAFF
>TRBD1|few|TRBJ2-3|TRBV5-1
TGCGCCAGCAGCTCGAACTGGGACAGTCCTAATTTT
CASSSNWDSPNF
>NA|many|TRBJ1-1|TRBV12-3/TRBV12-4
TGTGCCAGCAGTCTACCGGGGGCGAGGAACACTGAAGCTTTCTTT
CASSLPGARNTEAFF
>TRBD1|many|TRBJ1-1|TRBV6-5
TGTGCCAGCAGAACGACAGGGGATGGAACTGAAGCTTTCTTT
CASRTTGDGTEAFF
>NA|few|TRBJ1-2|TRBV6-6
TGTGCCAGCATCTCGTCACGGGACGGCTACACCTTC
CASISSRDGYTF
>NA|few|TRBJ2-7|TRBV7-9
TGTGCCAGCAGCTTTGGAACGGTTGACTACGAGCAGTACTTC
CASSFGTVDYEQYF
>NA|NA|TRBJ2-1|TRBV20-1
TGCAGTGCACCTTGGTCCTACAATGAGCAGTTCTTC
CSAPWSYNEQFF
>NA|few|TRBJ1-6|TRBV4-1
TGCGCCAGCAGCCAAGGAGCCAGGGATAATTCACCCCTCCACTTT
CASSQGARDNSPLHF
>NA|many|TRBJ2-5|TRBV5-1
TGCGCCAGCAGCTACAGTGAACAGACCCAGTACTTC
CASSYSEQTQYF
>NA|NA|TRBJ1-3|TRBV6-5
TGTGCCAGCAGTGACCCCGGGACACCCTCTGGAAACACCATATATTTT
CASSDPGTPSGNTIYF
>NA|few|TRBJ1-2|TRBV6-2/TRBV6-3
TGTGCCAGCAGTTACGGGGCGCAGGGGACTTATGGCTACACCTTC
CASSYGAQGTYGYTF
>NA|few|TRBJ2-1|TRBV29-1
TGCAGCGGACAGACAGTCGGAATTTACAATGAGCAGTTCTTC
CSGQTVGIYNEQFF
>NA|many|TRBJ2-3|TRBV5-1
TGCGCCAGCAGCGATTACCGGGACCCCAACACAGATACGCAGTATTTT
CASSDYRDPNTDTQYF